A selection of T cell receptor beta chains follows, all from one sample in a study of T cells in tumors after PD-1 blockade. Sequenced by immunoSEQ multiplex PCR; TCRdb stores in-frame clones only, minus some. Of tens of thousands of clones in the sample, approximately 74% are singletons; the top ten hold approximately 4.5%. The input for sequencing was PBMCs, taken after anti-PD-1 treatment. The receptors shown here come from a human donor with basal cell carcinoma. Each CDR3 is given with its conserved first and last residue. The D gene is left open where the match is weak. Expanded clones are given a class, and other clones once, few, many or no size at all.

CDR3 protein	CDR3 DNA	D gene	V gene	J gene	clone size
CASSLRDLSSYEQYF	TGTGCCAGCAGCCTACGGGACCTTAGCTCCTACGAGCAGTACTTC	.	TRBV7-9	TRBJ2-7	.
CASSLWGQPTDTQYF	TGCGCCAGCAGCTTGTGGGGGCAGCCCACAGATACGCAGTATTTT	.	TRBV5-1	TRBJ2-3	few
CASSRLNRVNEQFF	TGTGCCAGCAGCCGTTTGAACAGGGTCAATGAGCAGTTCTTC	.	TRBV7-2	TRBJ2-1	.
CARSLGRGGVGTEAFF	TGTGCCAGAAGCTTAGGTAGGGGAGGGGTAGGCACTGAAGCTTTCTTT	.	TRBV7-5	TRBJ1-1	.
CASSVDGSQATEAFF	TGTGCCAGTAGTGTAGACGGATCCCAAGCCACTGAAGCTTTCTTT	.	TRBV19	TRBJ1-1	once
CASSLETSEETQYF	TGTGCCAGCAGCTTAGAAACTAGCGAAGAGACCCAGTACTTC	TRBD2	TRBV7-2	TRBJ2-5	.
CASSQALGAGYEQYF	TGTGCCAGCAGCCAAGCCCTCGGTGCCGGATACGAGCAGTACTTC	.	TRBV3-1/TRBV3-2	TRBJ2-7	.
CASSSGAGGKAYEQYF	TGTGCCAGCAGCTCTGGGGCGGGGGGTAAGGCCTACGAGCAGTACTTC	TRBD2	TRBV5-6	TRBJ2-7	.
CASSFPEETQYF	TGTGCCAGCAGCTTTCCCGAGGAGACCCAGTACTTC	.	TRBV5-4	TRBJ2-5	.
CASSLATSLDTQYF	TGCGCCAGCAGCTTGGCAACTAGTTTAGATACGCAGTATTTT	.	TRBV5-1	TRBJ2-3	.
CSAGQGENEQYF	TGCAGCGCCGGACAGGGGGAAAACGAGCAGTACTTC	TRBD1	TRBV29-1	TRBJ2-7	.
CASSLAGQLNTGELFF	TGCGCCAGCAGCTTGGCGGGACAGCTTAACACCGGGGAGCTGTTTTTT	TRBD1	TRBV5-1	TRBJ2-2	.
CATSGGGSKNEQFF	TGTGCCACCAGTGGGGGGGGGAGCAAAAATGAGCAGTTCTTC	TRBD2	TRBV24-1	TRBJ2-1	.
CATSQGWVNQPQHF	TGTGCCACCAGCCAGGGGTGGGTCAATCAGCCCCAGCATTTT	.	TRBV24-1	TRBJ1-5	.
CASSPGSYEQYF	TGTGCCAGCAGTCCAGGGTCCTACGAGCAGTACTTC	.	TRBV9	TRBJ2-7	.
CASSEAAYEQYF	TGTGCCAGCAGTGAAGCAGCCTACGAGCAGTACTTC	.	TRBV2	TRBJ2-7	.
CASSYRDFNYGYTF	TGTGCCAGCAGTTACCGCGATTTTAACTATGGCTACACCTTC	.	TRBV6-5	TRBJ1-2	.
CASTLRGAQPQHF	TGTGCCAGCACCCTCCGAGGGGCCCAGCCCCAGCATTTT	.	TRBV7-9	TRBJ1-5	.
CASSPQLQGAQYF	TGTGCCAGCAGCCCGCAACTCCAGGGGGCTCAGTACTTC	TRBD1	TRBV9	TRBJ2-4	.
CASSSTGDQPQHF	TGTGCCAGCAGTTCCACAGGGGATCAGCCCCAGCATTTT	TRBD1	TRBV6-5	TRBJ1-5	few
CASSRHWGYEQYF	TGTGCCAGTAGTCGACATTGGGGGTACGAGCAGTACTTC	.	TRBV19	TRBJ2-7	.
CASSLSPDRAGEKLFF	TGTGCCAGCAGTTTAAGCCCGGACAGGGCGGGTGAAAAACTGTTTTTT	TRBD1	TRBV27	TRBJ1-4	.
CASSSAGLAWSTDTQYF	TGTGCCAGCAGCTCCGCCGGACTAGCTTGGAGCACAGATACGCAGTATTTT	TRBD2	TRBV7-9	TRBJ2-3	.
CASSDSGWGDTDTQYF	TGTGCCAGCAGTGACTCAGGGTGGGGGGACACAGATACGCAGTATTTT	.	TRBV28	TRBJ2-3	.
CASSGREAFF	TGTGCCAGCAGTGGCCGTGAAGCTTTCTTT	.	TRBV2	TRBJ1-1	few
CAGNRDSNSNQPQHF	TGTGCCGGTAACCGGGACAGCAATAGCAATCAGCCCCAGCATTTT	TRBD1	TRBV6-5	TRBJ1-5	.
CAHRPAGGTTGELFF	TGCGCCCACAGGCCCGCCGGGGGCACCACCGGGGAGCTGTTTTTT	.	TRBV10-2	TRBJ2-2	.
CASSSLSGGNSYNEQFF	TGTGCCAGCAGCTCCCTTAGCGGGGGTAATTCCTACAATGAGCAGTTCTTC	TRBD2	TRBV7-9	TRBJ2-1	.
CASSEGSGELFF	TGCGCCAGCAGTGAGGGATCCGGGGAGCTGTTTTTT	.	TRBV10-2	TRBJ2-2	.
CASSFEGNTEAFF	TGTGCCAGCAGTTTCGAGGGAAACACTGAAGCTTTCTTT	.	TRBV27	TRBJ1-1	.
CASSGDRMNTEAFF	TGTGCCAGCTCCGGGGACCGGATGAACACTGAAGCTTTCTTT	.	TRBV18	TRBJ1-1	.
CASSPERQVRGSDTQYF	TGTGCCAGTAGTCCCGAAAGACAGGTCCGGGGCTCAGATACGCAGTATTTT	.	TRBV19	TRBJ2-3	.
CASSLAGRAYEQYF	TGTGCCAGCAGCTTAGCAGGGAGGGCTTACGAGCAGTACTTC	TRBD2	TRBV7-9	TRBJ2-7	.
CAGSQDWQGRSPLHF	TGTGCCGGCAGCCAAGATTGGCAGGGGCGTTCACCCCTCCACTTT	.	TRBV14	TRBJ1-6	.
CASSLSDRAGNTIYF	TGTGCCAGCTCACTTTCGGACAGGGCTGGAAACACCATATATTTT	TRBD1	TRBV18	TRBJ1-3	.
CASSESRGIETQYF	TGTGCCAGCAGTGAATCCAGGGGGATAGAGACCCAGTACTTC	TRBD1	TRBV2	TRBJ2-5	.
CASSLSRGANTGELFF	TGTGCCAGCAGCTTGTCCAGGGGCGCGAACACCGGGGAGCTGTTTTTT	.	TRBV5-4	TRBJ2-2	.